Each of the 8 T cell receptor beta chains below was sequenced from the same sample in a study of T cell repertoires in cytomegalovirus infection. One entry per CDR3 protein results from TCRdb running MiXCR on the reads. The table lists some 150,000 distinct CDR3 sequences, about a quarter of them singletons. Sample: PBMCs. All receptors derive from a human donor in good health (CMV status not recorded). Some clones in this sample may be carry-over from other donors' samples.

This chain connects TRBV28 to TRBJ1-2; D is uncertain. V lost 6 bases to trimming and J lost 7 bases, with 9 bases between them. This CDR3 region has 11 residues. Germline lookup yields CDR1 MDHEN and CDR2 SYDVKM. CDR3 DNA: TGTGCCAGCAGGGGGAGAGGTGGCTACACCTTC. Protein sequence: CASRGRGGYTF.

Here the CDR3 DNA reads TGTGCCAGTACCTTGGGCGCGGGACCCCTCCCAGAGACCCAGTACTTC. Its protein product is CASTLGAGPLPETQYF. The genes are TRBV19 and TRBJ2-5; D perhaps matches TRBD2 (6 bases). Germline values: CDR1 LNHDA, CDR2 SQIVND (reference sequence). V was trimmed by 7 bases and J by 4 bases, leaving 22 bases between them. The CDR3 is 16 residues long.

The rearrangement uses TRBV20-1 and TRBJ2-3; perhaps TRBD2 as D (6 bases). Trimming removed 8 bases from V and 0 bases from J, with 12 bases in between. Germline V gene sequence: CDR1 DFQATT, CDR2 SNEGSKA (reference sequence). The CDR3 has 13 amino acids. CDR3 residues: CSLADPSTDTQYF. The CDR3 nucleotides are TGCAGTTTAGCGGATCCTAGCACAGATACGCAGTATTTT.

Ten or more counts support this clonotype. CDR3 coding DNA: TGTGCCAGCAGGGAAGGATCTGAAGCTTTCTTT. Protein: CASREGSEAFF. The V gene is TRBV12-3 or TRBV12-4, the J gene TRBJ1-1; D unclear. Trimming stripped 6 bases from V and 6 bases from J, with 8 bases between. The CDR3 consists of 11 residues.

This clonotype has just a few counts. The junction shows a germline mismatch at one end, possibly a read error. The chain couples TRBV6-6 to TRBJ2-1; D perhaps matches TRBD1 (5 bases). This CDR3 region has 11 residues. Germline lookup yields CDR1 MNHNY and CDR2 SVGAGI (reference sequence). The CDR3 nucleotides read TGTGCCCGCAGTTCAGGGCTGGAGCAGTTCTTC. Its translation: CARSSGLEQFF.

This clonotype was found many times. V usage is TRBV7-2 and J usage is TRBJ1-5; D ambiguous. Trimming removed 5 bases at V and 6 bases at J, with 11 bases between. This CDR3 comprises 13 residues. Germline V gene data show CDR1 as SGHTA and CDR2 as FQGNSA. The chain's CDR3 is CASSDRVRQPQHF. The CDR3 bases are TGTGCCAGCAGCGATCGAGTTCGTCAGCCCCAGCATTTT.

The rearrangement links TRBV28 to TRBJ2-3; D could derive from TRBD1 or TRBD2 (5 bases each). CDR1 and CDR2 from the germline V gene are MDHEN and SYDVKM. This CDR3 region has 18 residues. V lost 4 bases to trimming and J lost 4 bases, with 24 bases between them. The CDR3: CASSSPGRLGRGADTQYF. In DNA form, the CDR3 reads TGTGCCAGCAGTTCTCCGGGACGCCTAGGACGAGGGGCAGATACGCAGTATTTT.

The rearrangement uses TRBV29-1 and TRBJ2-1; 9 nucleotides agree with TRBD2. This CDR3 has 18 amino acids. The ends lost 2 bases at V and 9 bases at J; junction bases unmatched: 20. Looked up from germline, CDR1 is SQVTM and CDR2 is ANQGSEA. CDR3 sequence (DNA): TGCAGCGTTGAACCCAACCAGCGACTCAGCGGGAGGTCTGGTGAGCAGTTCTTC. It translates to CSVEPNQRLSGRSGEQFF.